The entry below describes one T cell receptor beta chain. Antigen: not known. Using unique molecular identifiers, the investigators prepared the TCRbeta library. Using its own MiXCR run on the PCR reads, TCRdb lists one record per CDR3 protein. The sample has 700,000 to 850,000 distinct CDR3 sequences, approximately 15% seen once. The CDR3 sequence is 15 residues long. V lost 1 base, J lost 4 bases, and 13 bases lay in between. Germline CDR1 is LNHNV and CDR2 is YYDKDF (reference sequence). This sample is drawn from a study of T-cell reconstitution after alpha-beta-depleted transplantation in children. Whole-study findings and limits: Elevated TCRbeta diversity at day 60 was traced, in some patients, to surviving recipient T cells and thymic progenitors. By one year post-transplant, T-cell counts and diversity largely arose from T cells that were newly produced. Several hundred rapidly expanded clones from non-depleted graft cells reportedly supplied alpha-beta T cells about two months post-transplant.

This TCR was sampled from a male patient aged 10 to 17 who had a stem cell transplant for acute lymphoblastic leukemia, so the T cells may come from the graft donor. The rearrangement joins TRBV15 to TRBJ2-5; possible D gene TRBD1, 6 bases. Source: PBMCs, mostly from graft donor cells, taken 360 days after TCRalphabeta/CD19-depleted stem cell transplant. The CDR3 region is CATSRALTGRETQYF. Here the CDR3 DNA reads TGTGCCACCAGCAGAGCCCTGACAGGTCGAGAGACCCAGTACTTC.